This entry lists 11 T cell receptor beta chains sequenced from one sample in a study of T cell responses to AZD1222 COVID-19 vaccine. Some clones are missing from TCRdb's copy, which holds only in-frame ones; the method was immunoSEQ multiplex PCR. The sample includes under 200,000 clones, 90% to 95% of them seen just once. Sample: peripheral blood, taken on day 0 of MenACWY control vaccination. The receptors come from an adult in good health.

This chain joins TRBV25-1 and TRBJ2-7; TRBD1 is a possible D gene (5 bases). CDR3 length: 11 amino acids. Germline loops: CDR1 MGHDK, CDR2 SYGVNS. Trimming removed 7 bases from V and 5 bases from J, with 9 bases in between. CDR3 residues: CASNDRNEQYF. CDR3 DNA: TGTGCCAGCAACGACAGAAACGAGCAGTACTTC.

The J gene is TRBJ2-7, the V gene TRBV12-3 or TRBV12-4; 7 nucleotides line up with TRBD2. The CDR3 contains 11 residues. The J segment lost 3 bases and the V segment lost 8 bases, leaving 1 base of the junction unmatched. The CDR3 nucleotides read TGTGCCAGCCGGACTAGCTACGAGCAGTACTTC. Residues: CASRTSYEQYF.

The genes are TRBV18 and TRBJ2-7; D is ambiguous. The germline gives CDR1 KGHSH, CDR2 LQKENI. The CDR3 contains 16 residues. Deletions cut 3 bases from V and 3 bases from J, with 18 bases between. CDR3 in DNA: TGTGCCAGCTCACCCTTTACAGTTGGTGGGGTCTACGAGCAGTACTTC. It yields the protein CASSPFTVGGVYEQYF. The complete variable domain, with remaining parts taken from reference TRBV18 and TRBJ2-7, reads NAGVMQNPRHLVRRRGQEARLRCSPMKGHSHVYWYRQLPEEGLKFMVYLQKENIIDESGMPKERFSAEFPKEGPSILRIQQVVRGDSAAYFCASSPFTVGGVYEQYFGPGTRLTVT.

The V call is TRBV7-9, the J call TRBJ1-2; D gene ambiguous. The V and J ends lost 7 bases and 8 bases respectively, with 8 bases between them. CDR3 length: 10 residues. In germline, CDR1 is SEHNR, CDR2 FQNEAQ (reference sequence). The CDR3 protein is CASTEAGYTF. In DNA form, the CDR3 reads TGTGCCAGCACCGAGGCCGGCTACACCTTC.

The chain couples TRBV10-3 to TRBJ2-1; TRBD2 agrees at 8 bases. V gave up 11 bases and J gave up 5 bases; unmatched junction bases: 11. This CDR3 region has 14 residues. Germline-derived CDR1 and CDR2 are ENHRY and SYGVKD. CDR3 in DNA: TGTGCCGTCGACCCGACTAGCGAACACAATGAGCAGTTCTTC. Translating gives CAVDPTSEHNEQFF.

The rearrangement uses TRBV2 and TRBJ2-1; 8 nucleotides agree with TRBD1. Germline loops: CDR1 SNHLY, CDR2 FYNNEI. The V segment lost 6 bases and the J segment 8 bases; nucleotides outside the gene matches: 9. The length of the CDR3 is 14 residues. This CDR3 reads CASSSGTGDHEQFF. The CDR3 DNA reads TGTGCCAGCAGCTCCGGGACAGGTGACCATGAGCAGTTCTTC.

The chain recombines TRBV4-2 with TRBJ2-1; 11 nucleotides match TRBD2. V lost 4 bases, J lost 8 bases, and 10 bases stayed unmatched. The germline CDR1 and CDR2 sequences are LGHNA and YNFKEQ. The CDR3 has 16 amino acids. Written as DNA, the CDR3 is TGTGCCAGCAGCCCGATAGCGGGAGGGGAAATCCATGAGCAGTTCTTC. This gives the protein CASSPIAGGEIHEQFF.

As DNA, the CDR3 is TGTGCCATCAGTGACCTCGGACAGGGGGATTCTTTCTTT. It yields the protein CAISDLGQGDSFF. The gene calls are TRBV10-3 and TRBJ1-1; 10 bases line up with TRBD1. The CDR3 is 13 residues long. CDR1 and CDR2 (germline): ENHRY, SYGVKD. The V gene end was trimmed by 3 bases and the J gene end by 12 bases; junction bases not matched to a gene: 7.

This chain uses TRBV6-5 with TRBJ2-1; tentative D call: TRBD1 (5 bases). V lost 0 bases and J lost 9, with 12 bases in between. Looked up from germline, CDR1 is MNHEY and CDR2 is SVGAGI. The CDR3 runs 14 residues. The CDR3 loop reads CASSYSQGSGEQFF. The CDR3, as DNA: TGTGCCAGCAGTTACTCGCAGGGTTCTGGTGAGCAGTTCTTC.

The chain joins TRBV10-3 to TRBJ1-4; 9 positions agree with TRBD1. From germline, CDR1 is ENHRY and CDR2 SYGVKD. V shed 4 bases, J shed 8 bases, and the junction held 8 bases outside the gene matches. This CDR3 is built from 15 residues. The CDR3 is CAISAFDRGGEKLFF. CDR3 DNA sequence: TGTGCCATCAGTGCTTTCGACAGGGGGGGAGAAAAACTGTTTTTT.

This clone has only a few counts. V usage is TRBV3-1 (or the pseudogene TRBV3-2) and J usage is TRBJ2-7; a weak D match, TRBD2 (6 bases). Germline-derived CDR1 and CDR2 are LGHDT and YNNKEL (reference sequence). The CDR3 runs 14 residues. Trimming pared 4 bases from V and 6 bases from J, leaving 16 bases between. This CDR3 is CASSRLAVGGEQYF. In DNA form, the CDR3 reads TGTGCCAGCAGCCGCCTGGCGGTGGGGGGCGAGCAGTACTTC.